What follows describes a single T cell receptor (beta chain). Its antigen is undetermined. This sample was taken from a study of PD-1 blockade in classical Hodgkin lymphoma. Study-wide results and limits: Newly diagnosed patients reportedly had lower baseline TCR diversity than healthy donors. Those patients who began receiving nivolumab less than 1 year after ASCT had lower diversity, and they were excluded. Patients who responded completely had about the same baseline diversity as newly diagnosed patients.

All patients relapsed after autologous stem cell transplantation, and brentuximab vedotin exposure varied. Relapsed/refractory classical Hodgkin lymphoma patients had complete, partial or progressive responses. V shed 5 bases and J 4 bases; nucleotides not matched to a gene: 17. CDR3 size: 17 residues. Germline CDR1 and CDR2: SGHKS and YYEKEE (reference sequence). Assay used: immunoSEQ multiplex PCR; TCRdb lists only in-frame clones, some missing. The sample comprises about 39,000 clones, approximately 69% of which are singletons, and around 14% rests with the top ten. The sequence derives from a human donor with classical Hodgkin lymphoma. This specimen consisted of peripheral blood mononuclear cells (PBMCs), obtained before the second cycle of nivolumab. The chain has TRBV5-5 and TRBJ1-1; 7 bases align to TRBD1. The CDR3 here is CASSKEQGFRGSTEAFF. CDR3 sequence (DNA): TGTGCCAGCAGTAAAGAACAGGGGTTTCGGGGTAGCACTGAAGCTTTCTTT.